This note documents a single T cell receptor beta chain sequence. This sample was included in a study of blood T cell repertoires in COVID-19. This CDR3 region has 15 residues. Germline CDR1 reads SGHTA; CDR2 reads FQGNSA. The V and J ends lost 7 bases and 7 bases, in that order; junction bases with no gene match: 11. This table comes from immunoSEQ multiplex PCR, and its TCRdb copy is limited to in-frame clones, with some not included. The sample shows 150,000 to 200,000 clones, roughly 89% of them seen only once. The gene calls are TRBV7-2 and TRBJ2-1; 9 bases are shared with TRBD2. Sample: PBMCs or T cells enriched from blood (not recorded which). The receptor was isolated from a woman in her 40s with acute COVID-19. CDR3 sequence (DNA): TGTGCCAGCAACCCTGGCGGGAGGGTCACAAATGAGCAGTTCTTC. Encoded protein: CASNPGGRVTNEQFF.